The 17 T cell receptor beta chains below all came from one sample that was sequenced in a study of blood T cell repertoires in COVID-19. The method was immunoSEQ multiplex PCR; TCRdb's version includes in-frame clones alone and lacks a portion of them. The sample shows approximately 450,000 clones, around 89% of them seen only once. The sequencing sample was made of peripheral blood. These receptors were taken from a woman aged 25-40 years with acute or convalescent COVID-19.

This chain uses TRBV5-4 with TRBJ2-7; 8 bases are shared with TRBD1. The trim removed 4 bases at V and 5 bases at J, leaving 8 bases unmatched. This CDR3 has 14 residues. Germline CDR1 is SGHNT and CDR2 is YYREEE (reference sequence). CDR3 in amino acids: CASSAGTGGNEQYF. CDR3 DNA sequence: TGTGCCAGCAGCGCCGGGACAGGAGGTAACGAGCAGTACTTC.

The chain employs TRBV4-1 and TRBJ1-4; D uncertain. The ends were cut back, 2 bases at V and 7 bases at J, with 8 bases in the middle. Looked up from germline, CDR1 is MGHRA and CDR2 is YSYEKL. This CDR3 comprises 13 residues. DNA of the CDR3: TGCGCCAGCAGCCAATCTAGAAGTGAAAAACTGTTTTTT. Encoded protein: CASSQSRSEKLFF.

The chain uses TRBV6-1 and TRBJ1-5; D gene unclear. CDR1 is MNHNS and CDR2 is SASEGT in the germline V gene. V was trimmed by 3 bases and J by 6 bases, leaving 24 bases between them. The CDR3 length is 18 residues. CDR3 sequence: CASSERAWAGVMGQPQHF. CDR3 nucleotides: TGTGCCAGCAGTGAGCGCGCATGGGCGGGAGTAATGGGTCAGCCCCAGCATTTT.

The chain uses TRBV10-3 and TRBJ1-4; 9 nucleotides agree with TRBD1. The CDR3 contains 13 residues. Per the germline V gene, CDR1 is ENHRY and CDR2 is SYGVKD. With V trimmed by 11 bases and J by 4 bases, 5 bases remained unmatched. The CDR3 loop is CAVGQGLNEKLFF. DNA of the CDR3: TGTGCCGTCGGACAGGGGCTTAATGAAAAACTGTTTTTT.

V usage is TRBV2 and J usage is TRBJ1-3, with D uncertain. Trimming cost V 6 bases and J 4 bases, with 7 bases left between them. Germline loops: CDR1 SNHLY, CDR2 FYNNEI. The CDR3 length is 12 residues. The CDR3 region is CASSSLGNTIYF. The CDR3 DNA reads TGTGCCAGCAGCTCGTTAGGAAACACCATATATTTT.

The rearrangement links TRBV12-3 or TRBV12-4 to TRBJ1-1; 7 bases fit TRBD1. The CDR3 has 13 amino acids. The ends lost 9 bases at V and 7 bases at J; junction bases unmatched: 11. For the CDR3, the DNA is TGTGCCAGTCAAACAGGGGAGTGGGGTGAAGCTTTCTTT. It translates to CASQTGEWGEAFF.

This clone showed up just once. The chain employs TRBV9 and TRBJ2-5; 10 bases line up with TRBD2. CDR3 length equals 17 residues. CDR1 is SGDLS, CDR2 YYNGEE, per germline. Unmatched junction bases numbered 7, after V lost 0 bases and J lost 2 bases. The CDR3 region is CASSVGVLAGAQETQYF. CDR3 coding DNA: TGTGCCAGCAGCGTAGGCGTGCTAGCGGGGGCTCAAGAGACCCAGTACTTC. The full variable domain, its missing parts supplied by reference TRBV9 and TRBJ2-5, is DSGVTQTPKHLITATGQRVTLRCSPRSGDLSVYWYQQSLDQGLQFLIQYYNGEERAKGNILERFSAQQFPDLHSELNLSSLELGDSALYFCASSVGVLAGAQETQYFGPGTRLLVL.

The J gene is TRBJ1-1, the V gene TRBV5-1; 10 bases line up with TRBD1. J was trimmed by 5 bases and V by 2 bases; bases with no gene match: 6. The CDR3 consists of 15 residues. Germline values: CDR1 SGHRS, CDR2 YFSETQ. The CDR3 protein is CASSFRDRGRTEAFF. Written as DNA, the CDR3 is TGCGCCAGCAGCTTCCGGGACAGGGGACGGACTGAAGCTTTCTTT.

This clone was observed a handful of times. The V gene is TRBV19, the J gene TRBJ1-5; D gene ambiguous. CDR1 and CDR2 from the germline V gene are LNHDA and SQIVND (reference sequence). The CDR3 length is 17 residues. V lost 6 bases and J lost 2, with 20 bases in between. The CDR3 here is CASRLGSNIMGNQPQHF. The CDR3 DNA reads TGTGCCAGTAGGCTCGGGAGTAATATTATGGGCAATCAGCCCCAGCATTTT.

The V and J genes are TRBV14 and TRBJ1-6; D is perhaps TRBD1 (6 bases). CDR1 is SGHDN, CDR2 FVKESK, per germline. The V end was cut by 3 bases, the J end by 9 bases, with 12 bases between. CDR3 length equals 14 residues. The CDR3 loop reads CASSQNTRGSPLHF. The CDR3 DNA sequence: TGTGCCAGCAGCCAGAATACCAGGGGTTCACCCCTCCACTTT.

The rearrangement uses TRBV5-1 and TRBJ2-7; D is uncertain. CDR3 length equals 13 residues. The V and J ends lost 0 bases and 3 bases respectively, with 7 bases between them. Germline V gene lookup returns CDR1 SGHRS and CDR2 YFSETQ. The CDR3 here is CASSLAENYEQYF. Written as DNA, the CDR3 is TGCGCCAGCAGCTTGGCCGAGAACTACGAGCAGTACTTC. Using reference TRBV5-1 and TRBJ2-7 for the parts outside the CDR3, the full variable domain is KAGVTQTPRYLIKTRGQQVTLSCSPISGHRSVSWYQQTPGQGLQFLFEYFSETQRNKGNFPGRFSGRQFSNSRSEMNVSTLELGDSALYLCASSLAENYEQYFGPGTRLTVT.

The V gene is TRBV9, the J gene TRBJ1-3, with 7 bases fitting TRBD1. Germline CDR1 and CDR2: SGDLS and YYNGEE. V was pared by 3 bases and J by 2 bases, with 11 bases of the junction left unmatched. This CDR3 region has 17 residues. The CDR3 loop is CASSAADRTFPGNTIYF. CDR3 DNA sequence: TGTGCCAGCAGCGCCGCGGACAGGACCTTTCCTGGAAACACCATATATTTT.

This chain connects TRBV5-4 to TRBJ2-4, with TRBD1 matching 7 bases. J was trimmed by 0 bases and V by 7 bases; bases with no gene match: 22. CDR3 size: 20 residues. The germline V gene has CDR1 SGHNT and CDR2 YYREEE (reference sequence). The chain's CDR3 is CASPHTLEDREDGAKNIQYF. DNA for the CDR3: TGTGCCAGCCCCCACACGTTAGAAGACAGGGAAGACGGAGCCAAAAACATTCAGTACTTC. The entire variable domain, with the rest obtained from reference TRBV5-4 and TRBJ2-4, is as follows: ETGVTQSPTHLIKTRGQQVTLRCSSQSGHNTVSWYQQALGQGPQFIFQYYREEENGRGNFPPRFSGLQFPNYSSELNVNALELDDSALYLCASPHTLEDREDGAKNIQYFGAGTRLSVL.

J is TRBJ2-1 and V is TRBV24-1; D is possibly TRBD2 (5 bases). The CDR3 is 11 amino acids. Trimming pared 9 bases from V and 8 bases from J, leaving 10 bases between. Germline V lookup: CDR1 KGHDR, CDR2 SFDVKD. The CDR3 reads CATGSSHEQFF. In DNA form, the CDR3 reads TGTGCCACCGGGAGTTCCCATGAGCAGTTCTTC.

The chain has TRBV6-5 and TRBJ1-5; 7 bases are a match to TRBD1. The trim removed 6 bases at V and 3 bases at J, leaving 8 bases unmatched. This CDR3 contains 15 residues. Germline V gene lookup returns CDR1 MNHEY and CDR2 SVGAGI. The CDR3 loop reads CASSHGDSSNQPQHF. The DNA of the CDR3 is TGTGCCAGCAGCCACGGGGACAGCTCCAATCAGCCCCAGCATTTT.

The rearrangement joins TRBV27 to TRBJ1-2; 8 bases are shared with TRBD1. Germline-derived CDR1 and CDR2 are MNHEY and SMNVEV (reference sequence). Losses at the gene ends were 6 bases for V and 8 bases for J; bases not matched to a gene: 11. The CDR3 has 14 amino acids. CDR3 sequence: CASSQGTGSKGYTF. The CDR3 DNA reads TGTGCCAGCAGCCAAGGGACAGGCAGCAAGGGCTACACCTTC.

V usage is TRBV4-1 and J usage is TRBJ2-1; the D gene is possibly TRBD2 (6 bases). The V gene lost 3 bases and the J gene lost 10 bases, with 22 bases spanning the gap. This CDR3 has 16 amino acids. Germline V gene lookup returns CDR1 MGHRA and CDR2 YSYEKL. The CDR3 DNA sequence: TGCGCCAGCAGCCATAGGACTACCCTCCATTTAGTGGAGCAGTTCTTC. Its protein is CASSHRTTLHLVEQFF.